This paragraph covers one TCR beta chain sequence. Its antigen is not yet known. One base away there is no much larger clone; base qualities are not given. The data stem from a study of blood T cell repertoires in COVID-19 (dated by TCRdb to between 2020 and 2021). For context, the study as a whole: Collaborator samples came from the United States, Italy and Spain and covered acute and convalescent phases of COVID-19. Sample metadata almost always included a de-identified subject ID, COVID-19 status, age in years and sex. The material from the prospective study consisted of cDNA or gDNA derived from T cells, B-cell-depleted T cells, or PBMCs. The samples were drawn from the first 160 participants of the ongoing ImmuneRACE study and from 950 to 1,500 subjects provided by 6 global collaborators. A freely available public database, intended as a resource for researchers studying the immune response to SARS-CoV-2, is where the repertoires were released. Subjects who had been exposed to COVID-19, were actively infected with it, or had recovered from it provided the deeply sampled blood TCRbeta repertoires that made up the dataset. Where available, HLA class I and class II types were taken from metadata supplied by the sample provider and were not determined by assay-based typing. The full study reports these points: How much clinical and demographic metadata was included differed by source and by participant, and the metadata was provided uncurated.

Collaborating institutions collected whole blood in K2EDTA tubes following their own protocols. For TCRbeta analysis, collaborator samples were shipped as frozen whole blood, as isolated PBMCs, or as DNA extracted from either sample type. V is clipped by 1 base and J by 1 base, and the sequence between their germline boundaries is 16 bases long. As encoded in the germline V gene (reference sequence), CDR1 is SEHNR while CDR2 is FQNEAQ. The CDR3 holds 18 amino acids from the cysteine to the phenylalanine. The read is trimmed to its CDR3 DNA, 54 bases read in frame from base 1. TCRbeta CDR3 regions were amplified from genomic DNA by means of the immunoSEQ Assay, a bias-controlled multiplex PCR. Processing in the source paper ran as follows. The number of nucleated cells in each sample was estimated from the amplification of reference gene primers within the assay. To quantify the absolute abundance of each unique TCRbeta CDR3 rearrangement, sequence reads were collapsed and filtered. For each sample, productive Simpson clonality was calculated as the square root of Simpson's diversity index across productive rearrangements. TCRdb took over this immuneACCESS table, retaining in-frame rearrangements with V and J assigned. Such tables are incomplete; in checked studies, under half of the missing clones stem from an unresolved V gene, and the remainder is unexplained. V, J and clone size are taken as reported in that table, and D and trimming were inferred from the DNA itself. Here the sample has under 300,000 clones; roughly 88% occur a single time. Roughly 0.8% of the sample lies in the top ten.

The receptor's source is a woman aged 30 to 39 with acute or convalescent COVID-19. The sample comprised peripheral blood. The rearrangement combines TRBV7-9 with TRBJ1-4, with the D gene not clear enough to name. The DNA reads TGTGCCAGCAGCTTAGTTCAGCGGGTTTTAGGAACTAATGAAAAACTGTTTTTT. Its product reads: CASSLVQRVLGTNEKLFF.